These 18 T cell receptor beta chains share one sample of origin, sequenced in a study of T cells in Graves' hyperthyroidism and ophthalmopathy. RNA transcripts provided the source from which TCR beta CDR3 regions were amplified. TCR CDR3 regions were first amplified by RT-PCR with HTBI primers. TCRdb reanalysed the multiplex PCR reads using MiXCR and keeps one entry per CDR3 protein. Of about 360,000 distinct CDR3 sequences in the sample, around 25% were seen once. Source material: blood. The origin of the receptors is a man in his fifties or sixties with Graves' hyperthyroidism.

The J gene is TRBJ2-1, the V gene TRBV4-1; D is undetermined. Germline assignment: CDR1 MGHRA and CDR2 YSYEKL. The CDR3 consists of 16 residues. The V end was cut by 0 bases, the J end by 5 bases, with 14 bases between. The CDR3 protein is CASSQDLTVRHNEQFF. The DNA of the CDR3 is TGCGCCAGCAGCCAAGATCTCACCGTTAGGCACAATGAGCAGTTCTTC.

This chain connects TRBV6-1 to TRBJ2-7; 11 positions match TRBD1. The J segment lost 6 bases and the V segment lost 6 bases, leaving 4 bases of the junction unmatched. This CDR3 spans 13 amino acids. Germline CDR1 reads MNHNS; CDR2 reads SASEGT. This CDR3 is CASSGTGGSEQYF. CDR3 in DNA: TGTGCCAGCAGCGGGACAGGGGGATCCGAGCAGTACTTC.

The rearrangement links TRBV5-1 to TRBJ2-3, with 8 nucleotides matching TRBD1. Trimming cost V 8 bases and J 2 bases; bases outside gene matches: 4. CDR1 is SGHRS, CDR2 YFSETQ, per germline. The CDR3 contains 13 residues. CDR3 residues: CASRDRLTDTQYF. CDR3 bases: TGCGCCAGTCGGGACAGGCTCACAGATACGCAGTATTTT.

Only a few counts were recorded for this clonotype. The chain uses TRBV12-3 or TRBV12-4 and TRBJ2-7, with D possibly TRBD1 on 5 matching bases. This CDR3 spans 14 amino acids. Trimming shortened V by 5 bases and J by 4 bases, and 15 bases separated the two germline ends. CDR3 DNA: TGTGCCAGCAGTGCCCCTGGGGCAAAGTACGAGCAGTACTTC. The encoded protein is CASSAPGAKYEQYF.

The chain recombines TRBV5-1 with TRBJ1-6; TRBD1 matches 10 bases. CDR3 size: 16 residues. The V segment lost 0 bases and the J segment 5 bases; nucleotides outside the gene matches: 2. Germline V gene lookup returns CDR1 SGHRS and CDR2 YFSETQ. The CDR3 here is CASSLGTGGNNSPLHF. In DNA form, the CDR3 reads TGCGCCAGCAGCTTGGGGACAGGGGGAAATAATTCACCCCTCCACTTT.

This clonotype was seen once. This may be a read error: a much more frequent sequence differs by one nucleotide. The rearrangement joins TRBV5-4 to TRBJ2-2, with D perhaps being TRBD1 or TRBD2 (5 bases each). V was shortened by 3 bases and J by 4 bases, with 10 bases between the two germline ends. Germline V lookup: CDR1 SGHNT, CDR2 YYREEE (reference sequence). This CDR3 region has 14 residues. The CDR3 loop is CASSSGTFTGELFF. The DNA of the CDR3 is TGTGCCAGCAGCTCCGGGACGTTCACCGGGGAGCTGTTTTTT.

This clonotype came up a few times. The V and J genes are TRBV5-1 and TRBJ1-2; no firm D call. The CDR3 covers 15 residues. CDR1 is SGHRS, CDR2 YFSETQ, per germline. Trimming removed 0 bases from V and 3 bases from J, with 12 bases in between. CDR3 loop: CASSLDADAYYGYTF. The CDR3 DNA reads TGCGCCAGCAGCTTGGACGCGGACGCCTACTATGGCTACACCTTC.

This clonotype was counted only a few times. V is TRBV11-2 and J is TRBJ2-5; 8 nucleotides align to TRBD1. CDR1 SGHAT and CDR2 FQNNGV come from the germline V gene. The CDR3 consists of 14 residues. The trim removed 5 bases at V and 1 base at J, leaving 3 bases unmatched. CDR3 protein: CASSKGTGQETQYF. DNA of the CDR3: TGTGCCAGCAGCAAGGGGACAGGCCAAGAGACCCAGTACTTC.

This chain joins TRBV6-2 or TRBV6-3 and TRBJ2-1; 12 nucleotides align to TRBD2. The trim removed 9 bases at V and 7 bases at J, leaving 4 bases unmatched. The CDR3 totals 13 residues. Germline V CDR1 and CDR2: MNHEY, SVGEGT. The CDR3 bases are TGTGCCAGTGGTACTAGCGGGAGGAATGAGCAGTTCTTC. Residues: CASGTSGRNEQFF.

This clonotype showed up many times. The CDR3 sequence: CASSWDRADGYTF. The CDR3 DNA reads TGTGCCAGCAGCTGGGACAGGGCGGATGGCTACACCTTC. The chain employs TRBV11-2 and TRBJ1-2; 9 positions agree with TRBD1. V gave up 4 bases and J gave up 6 bases; unmatched junction bases: 3. CDR3 size: 13 residues. Germline CDR1 SGHAT, CDR2 FQNNGV.

In the case of this clonotype: Given a much more abundant clone one base away, this may be a read error. This chain joins TRBV7-9 and TRBJ2-7; TRBD1 might be the D (6 bases). Germline V gene lookup returns CDR1 SEHNR and CDR2 FQNEAQ (reference sequence). There are 13 residues in the CDR3. The CDR3 DNA reads TGTGCCGGCAGCTTAGTACAGGGTTGGGAGCAGTACTTC. It codes for CAGSLVQGWEQYF.

A few counts support this clonotype. The chain uses TRBV11-3 and TRBJ2-1; D may be TRBD2 (5 bases). With 4 bases removed from V and 11 bases from J, the gap between germline ends came to 12 bases. CDR1 is SGHNT and CDR2 is YENEEA in the germline V gene. This CDR3 is 12 amino acids long. The CDR3 is CASSSASGKQFF. CDR3 DNA sequence: TGTGCCAGCAGCTCCGCCTCCGGGAAGCAGTTCTTC. Variable domain in full (rest from reference TRBV11-3 and TRBJ2-1): EAGVVQSPRYKIIEKKQPVAFWCNPISGHNTLYWYLQNLGQGPELLIRYENEEAVDDSQLPKDRFSAERLKGVDSTLKIQPAELGDSAVYLCASSSASGKQFFGPGTRLTVL.

The chain uses TRBV7-3 and TRBJ2-3, with D tentatively TRBD1 or TRBD2 (5 bases each). CDR1 is SGHTA and CDR2 is FQGTGA in the germline V gene. The CDR3 is 16 residues long. Trimming took off 5 bases at V and 6 bases at J, with 21 bases between the two ends. As DNA, the CDR3 is TGTGCCAGCAGCCTAGGTCCCCCGAAGAGGGGCGATACGCAGTATTTT. Its protein product is CASSLGPPKRGDTQYF.

The rearrangement links TRBV20-1 to TRBJ1-5; TRBD1 is a possible D gene (5 bases). The germline V gene encodes CDR1 DFQATT and CDR2 SNEGSKA (reference sequence). The V end lost 6 bases, the J end lost 10 bases, and 19 bases lay between the germline ends. The CDR3 spans 13 residues. The DNA for the CDR3 is TGCAGTGCCCAGACAGCCACCTCATACCCCCAGCATTTT. Translated: CSAQTATSYPQHF.

Many counts were recorded for this clonotype. This chain connects TRBV27 to TRBJ2-7; 10 bases are shared with TRBD1. The V segment lost 6 bases and the J segment 2 bases; nucleotides outside the gene matches: 10. CDR3 length equals 16 residues. Germline V gene sequence: CDR1 MNHEY, CDR2 SMNVEV (reference sequence). CDR3 protein: CASSYRRGQGTYEQYF. The CDR3 DNA reads as TGTGCCAGCAGCTACAGGAGGGGACAGGGGACCTACGAGCAGTACTTC.

On this clonotype: At one end the junction does not follow the germline gene, possibly because of a read error. The genes are TRBV12-3 or TRBV12-4 and TRBJ2-1; 12 nucleotides agree with TRBD1. This CDR3 has 15 residues. In DNA, the CDR3 is TGTGCCAGCAGAGCCCTCGGGACAGGGGGCAATGAGCAGTCCTTC. This translates into CASRALGTGGNEQSF.

Only a few counts were recorded for this clonotype. The chain links TRBV2 to TRBJ2-7, with 9 bases lining up with TRBD1. With 9 bases clipped from V and 5 bases from J, the junction kept 17 bases outside the gene matches. Per germline, CDR1 SNHLY and CDR2 FYNNEI. The CDR3 is 16 residues long. The CDR3 DNA reads as TGTGCCAGTCACGGGGTGTCCGGGACAGGGAGGAACGAGCAGTACTTC. Its protein product is CASHGVSGTGRNEQYF.

This clonotype was observed a handful of times. The rearrangement joins TRBV27 to TRBJ2-2; maybe TRBD2 (6 bases). Germline lookup yields CDR1 MNHEY and CDR2 SMNVEV (reference sequence). The V end lost 6 bases, the J end lost 3 bases, and 20 bases lay between the germline ends. The CDR3 runs 17 residues. CDR3: CASSSFLGEEYTGELFF. The DNA for the CDR3 is TGTGCCAGCAGCTCCTTTTTGGGGGAGGAGTACACCGGGGAGCTGTTTTTT.